The TCR beta chain described here comes from a study of neurological immune-mediated disorders. Synthesis of cDNA was carried out by template-switch 5'RACE. The reaction used 10-nucleotide random UMIs. In every sequencing run, more than 200 million TCR-beta sequences were generated from 15-18 subjects. TCRdb re-derived calls from the 5' RACE reads in MiXCR, one entry per CDR3 protein. This table has fewer than 80,000 distinct CDR3 sequences, around 5.5% appearing once. This clonotype has ten or more counts. The antigen remains undetermined. V shed 2 bases and J 4 bases; nucleotides not matched to a gene: 6. Germline V gene data show CDR1 as SGHVS and CDR2 as FNYEAQ. CDR3 size: 15 residues. Findings and caveats of the study: Levels of TCR clonal expansion peaked in HTLV-1-associated myelopathy and reached their lowest in multiple sclerosis, under those of healthy controls.

Sequenced material: PBMCs. The chain employs TRBV7-6 and TRBJ2-7, with 9 bases identical to TRBD1. This clonotype originated in a young woman with multiple sclerosis. The CDR3 DNA reads TGTGCCAGCAGCTTAAGACGGGACAGGGCTTACGAGCAGTACTTC. Protein sequence: CASSLRRDRAYEQYF.